This TCR beta chain was documented in a study of PD-1 blockade in classical Hodgkin lymphoma. The CDR3 consists of 16 residues. Trimming took 6 bases from V and 0 from J; bases not matched to a gene: 9. Germline V gene data show CDR1 as SGHDN and CDR2 as FVKESK. Findings and caveats of the study: Newly diagnosed patients had baseline TCR diversity that was reportedly lower than that of healthy donors.

With no exception, relapse followed autologous stem cell transplantation in all patients, and brentuximab vedotin exposure varied. Sequenced by immunoSEQ multiplex PCR; TCRdb stores in-frame clones only, minus some. The sample consists of roughly 150,000 clones, approximately 81% of them appearing once. In the case of this clone: Its antigen is as yet unknown.

V gene TRBV14 combines with J gene TRBJ2-7, with 9 positions matching TRBD1. Material: peripheral blood mononuclear cells (PBMCs), obtained before the second cycle of nivolumab. The sequence was obtained from a human donor with classical Hodgkin lymphoma. This CDR3 reads CASSLTGTGISYEQYF. The CDR3 DNA sequence: TGTGCCAGCAGTTTAACCGGGACAGGGATCTCCTACGAGCAGTACTTC.